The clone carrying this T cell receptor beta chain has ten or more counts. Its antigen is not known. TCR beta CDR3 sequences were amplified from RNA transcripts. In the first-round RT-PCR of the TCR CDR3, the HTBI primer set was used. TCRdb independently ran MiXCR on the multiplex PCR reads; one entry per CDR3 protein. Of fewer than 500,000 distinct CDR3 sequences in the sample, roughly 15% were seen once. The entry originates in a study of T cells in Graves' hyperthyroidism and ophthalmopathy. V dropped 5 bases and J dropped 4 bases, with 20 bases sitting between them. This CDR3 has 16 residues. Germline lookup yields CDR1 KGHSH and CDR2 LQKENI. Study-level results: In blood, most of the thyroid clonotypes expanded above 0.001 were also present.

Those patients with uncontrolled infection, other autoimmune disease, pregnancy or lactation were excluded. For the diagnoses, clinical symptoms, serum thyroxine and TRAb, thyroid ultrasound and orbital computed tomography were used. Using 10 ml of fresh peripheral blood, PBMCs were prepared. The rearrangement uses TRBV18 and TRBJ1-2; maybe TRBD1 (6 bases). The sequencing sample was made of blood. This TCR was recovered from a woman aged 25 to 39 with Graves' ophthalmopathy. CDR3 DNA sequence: TGTGCCAGCTCAGGGAGTGGGGGCCGCCCGTTCTATGGCTACACCTTC. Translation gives CASSGSGGRPFYGYTF.